This entry features one TCR beta chain sequence. Its target is not known. This sample stems from a study of T cell responses to AZD1222 COVID-19 vaccine. CDR1 SGHRS and CDR2 YFSETQ come from the germline V gene. This CDR3 contains 14 residues. V was clipped by 2 bases and J by 7 bases; unmatched bases: 5. Overall study findings and caveats: Only 5 or 6 people who got AZD1222 tested seropositive at baseline. Repertoires were obtained solely post-peak T cell response. White British people made up most donors, females outnumbered males, and clonal diversity was possibly underestimated. Reports indicate that nearly half of spike-specific TCRs are directed at unmutated variant regions.

TCRdb keeps only in-frame clones here, not all; method: immunoSEQ multiplex PCR. The sample lists roughly 130,000 clones, roughly 94% occurring once. This sequence joins TRBV5-1 and TRBJ2-2; TRBD1 matches at 7 bases. The TCR comes from an adult in good health. Source: peripheral blood, taken on day 0 of AZD1222 vaccination. Here the CDR3 reads CASSFDRVGGELFF. In DNA, the CDR3 is TGCGCCAGCAGCTTTGACAGGGTCGGCGGGGAGCTGTTTTTT.